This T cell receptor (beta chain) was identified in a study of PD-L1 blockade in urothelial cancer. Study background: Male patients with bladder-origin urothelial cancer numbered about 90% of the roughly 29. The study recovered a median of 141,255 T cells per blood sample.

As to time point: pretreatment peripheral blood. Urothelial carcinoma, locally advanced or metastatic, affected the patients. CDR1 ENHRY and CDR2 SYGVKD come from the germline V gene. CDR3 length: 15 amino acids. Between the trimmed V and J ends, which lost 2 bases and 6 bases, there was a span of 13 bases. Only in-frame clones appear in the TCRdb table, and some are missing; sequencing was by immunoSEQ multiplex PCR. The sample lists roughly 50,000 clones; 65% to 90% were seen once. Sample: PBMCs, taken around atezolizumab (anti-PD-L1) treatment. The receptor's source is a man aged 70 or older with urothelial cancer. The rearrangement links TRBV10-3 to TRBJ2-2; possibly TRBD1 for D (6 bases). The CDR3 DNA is TGTGCCATCAGTGAGCCTCAACAGGGCTCCGGGGAGCTGTTTTTT. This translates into CAISEPQQGSGELFF.